These 5 T cell receptor beta chains originate from one sample sequenced in a study of identical twins (dated by TCRdb to about 2016). Library creation used 5' RACE. The reads were generated on an Illumina HiSeq 2000. The public reads were reprocessed in TCRdb via fastp at Q25 and MiXCR, keeping in-frame beta chains. For every CDR3 protein sequence, its rows merge into one entry that carries the most common genes and DNA. Here the sample has 1.5 million to 2 million distinct CDR3 sequences; under 35% occur a single time. About 0.3% of the sample comes from the top ten. The source material was cord blood. These receptors were taken from a newborn girl in good health.

The table lists this clonotype with a few counts. The J gene is TRBJ2-4, the V gene TRBV20-1, with unresolved D. V dropped 0 bases and J dropped 5 bases, with 14 bases sitting between them. Germline V gives CDR1 DFQATT, CDR2 SNEGSKA (reference sequence). The CDR3 consists of 15 residues. DNA for the CDR3: TGCAGTGCTAGAGATTGGTCCCGAATCCAAAACATTCAGTACTTC. Residues: CSARDWSRIQNIQYF.

This clonotype was observed a handful of times. The chain combines TRBV20-1 with TRBJ1-4; no clear D. Per germline, CDR1 DFQATT and CDR2 SNEGSKA (reference sequence). This CDR3 has 11 residues. The ends were cut back, 3 bases at V and 7 bases at J, with 6 bases in the middle. The CDR3 sequence: CSARKGEKLFF. As DNA, the CDR3 is TGCAGTGCTAGGAAGGGTGAAAAACTGTTTTTT.

This clonotype was seen at least ten times. The chain employs TRBV6-1 and TRBJ2-3; 10 bases are shared with TRBD2. J was trimmed by 5 bases and V by 3 bases; bases with no gene match: 5. Looked up from germline, CDR1 is MNHNS and CDR2 is SASEGT. The CDR3 is made up of 15 amino acids. The DNA of the CDR3 is TGTGCCAGCAGTGAGCCGGGACTAGCGAAAGATACGCAGTATTTT. It yields the protein CASSEPGLAKDTQYF.

This clonotype was found many times. The J gene is TRBJ2-7, the V gene TRBV29-1, with 15 nucleotides matching TRBD2. The V segment lost 3 bases and the J segment 4 bases; nucleotides outside the gene matches: 1. The CDR3 totals 14 residues. The germline V gene encodes CDR1 SQVTM and CDR2 ANQGSEA. CDR3 in DNA: TGCAGCGTTGAGGGACTAGCGGGAGGTTACGAGCAGTACTTC. This codes for CSVEGLAGGYEQYF.

The V and J genes are TRBV28 and TRBJ2-3; 14 positions match TRBD2. This CDR3 is built from 17 residues. J was trimmed by 1 base and V by 6 bases; bases with no gene match: 6. Germline V gene sequence: CDR1 MDHEN, CDR2 SYDVKM. CDR3 region: CASRPTSGREGTDTQYF. The CDR3 DNA sequence: TGTGCCAGCAGGCCGACTAGCGGGAGGGAAGGCACAGATACGCAGTATTTT. Drawing the rest from reference TRBV28 and TRBJ2-3, the complete variable domain is DVKVTQSSRYLVKRTGEKVFLECVQDMDHENMFWYRQDPGLGLRLIYFSYDVKMKEKGDIPEGYSVSREKKERFSLILESASTNQTSMYLCASRPTSGREGTDTQYFGPGTRLTVL.